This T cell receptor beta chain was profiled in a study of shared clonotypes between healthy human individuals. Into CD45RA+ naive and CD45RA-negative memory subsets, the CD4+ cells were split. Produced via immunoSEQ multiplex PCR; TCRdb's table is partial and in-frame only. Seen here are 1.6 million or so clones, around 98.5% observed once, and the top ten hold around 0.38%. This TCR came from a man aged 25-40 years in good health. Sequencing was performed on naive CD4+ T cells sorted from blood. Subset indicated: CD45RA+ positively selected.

This CDR3 is CATSRVPAGGPGNEQFF. The CDR3 coding sequence is TGTGCCACCAGCAGAGTTCCAGCGGGAGGGCCGGGTAATGAGCAGTTCTTC. This sequence joins TRBV15 and TRBJ2-1; 10 bases align to TRBD2. CDR1 is LNHNV and CDR2 is YYDKDF in the germline V gene (reference sequence). V shed 1 base, J shed 7 bases, and the junction held 10 bases outside the gene matches. CDR3 length equals 17 residues.